The present TCR beta chain was sequenced within a study of identical twins. Whole-study results and caveats: Twins' excess sharing was less marked for out-of-frame beta sequences.

Germline V gene sequence: CDR1 DFQATT, CDR2 SNEGSKA (reference sequence). The CDR3 has 14 amino acids. V shed 3 bases, J shed 2 bases, and the junction held 6 bases outside the gene matches. Each cDNA held unique molecular identifiers, and template switching gave it a universal primer site. MiXCR, run by TCRdb on the 5' RACE reads, gives a single entry per CDR3 protein. The repertoire holds about 690,000 distinct CDR3 sequences, with 21% as singletons. This clonotype has more than one count but fewer than ten. What it binds is unknown. These data were also reused for a study on T cells expressing NK-cell markers. That work states: Of eight sequenced donors, seven were HCMV-seropositive and one HCMV-seronegative. The use of an anti-gamma-delta TCR antibody, which was added in several experiments, restricted sorting to T cells expressing alpha-beta TCR.

This clonotype was sampled from a woman between 18 and 30 years old in good health. The sequenced sample was PBMCs. The rearrangement joins TRBV20-1 to TRBJ2-5, with TRBD2 matching over 7 bases. CDR3 nucleotide sequence: TGCAGTGCTAGTAAAACTAGCGAACAAGAGACCCAGTACTTC. Protein: CSASKTSEQETQYF.